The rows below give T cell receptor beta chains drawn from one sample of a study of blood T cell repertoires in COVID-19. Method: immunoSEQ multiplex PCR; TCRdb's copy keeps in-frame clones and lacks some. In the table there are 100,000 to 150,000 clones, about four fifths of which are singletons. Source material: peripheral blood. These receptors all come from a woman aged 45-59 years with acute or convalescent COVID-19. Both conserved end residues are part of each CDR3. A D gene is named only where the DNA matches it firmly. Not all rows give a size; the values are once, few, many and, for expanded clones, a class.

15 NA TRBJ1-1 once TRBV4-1 CASSQDWAGNTEAFF TGCGCCAGCAGCCAAGATTGGGCCGGGAACACTGAAGCTTTCTTT
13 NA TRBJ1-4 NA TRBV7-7 CASSFSPGEKLFF TGTGCCAGCAGCTTCTCCCCAGGGGAAAAACTGTTTTTT
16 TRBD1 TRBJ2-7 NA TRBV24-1 CATSDPGTGFPYEQYF TGTGCCACCAGTGACCCTGGGACAGGGTTCCCCTACGAGCAGTACTTC
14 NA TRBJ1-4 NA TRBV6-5 CASKIDLTGEKLFF TGTGCCAGCAAAATCGATCTCACGGGTGAAAAACTGTTTTTT
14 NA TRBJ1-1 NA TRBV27 CASRTSRERTEAFF TGTGCCAGCAGGACCAGCAGGGAAAGGACTGAAGCTTTCTTT
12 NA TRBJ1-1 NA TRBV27 CASSFREGEAFF TGTGCCAGCAGTTTTCGGGAAGGTGAAGCTTTCTTT
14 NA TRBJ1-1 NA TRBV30 CAWSRGSGNTEAFF TGTGCCTGGAGTAGGGGGTCGGGAAACACTGAAGCTTTCTTT
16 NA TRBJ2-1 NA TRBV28 CASSFTGKSSYNEQFF TGTGCCAGCAGTTTCACAGGGAAAAGCTCCTACAATGAGCAGTTCTTC
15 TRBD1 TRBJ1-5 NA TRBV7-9 CASSLAGGGNQPQHF TGTGCCAGCAGCTTAGCAGGGGGCGGCAATCAGCCCCAGCATTTT
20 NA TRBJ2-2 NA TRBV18 CASSLRLISGAAQNTGELFF TGTGCCAGCTCACTCCGGTTGATTAGCGGCGCCGCCCAGAACACCGGGGAGCTGTTTTTT
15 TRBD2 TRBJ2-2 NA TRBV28 CASREERGWAGELFF TGTGCCAGCAGGGAGGAGCGGGGGTGGGCCGGGGAGCTGTTTTTT
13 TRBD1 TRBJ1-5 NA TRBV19 CASSGTGGQPQHF TGTGCCAGTAGCGGGACAGGGGGTCAGCCCCAGCATTTT
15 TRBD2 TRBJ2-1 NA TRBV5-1 CASSLDRGDYNEQFF TGCGCCAGCAGCTTGGATCGGGGGGACTACAATGAGCAGTTCTTC
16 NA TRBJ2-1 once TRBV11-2 CASSSLDSYSYNEQFF TGTGCCAGCAGCTCTCTAGACTCGTACTCCTACAATGAGCAGTTCTTC
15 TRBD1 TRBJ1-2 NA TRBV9 CASSATTGGAYGYTF TGTGCCAGCAGCGCAACGACAGGGGGCGCTTATGGCTACACCTTC
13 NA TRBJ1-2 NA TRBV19 CASRDTGPYGYTF TGTGCCAGTAGGGATACAGGACCCTATGGCTACACCTTC
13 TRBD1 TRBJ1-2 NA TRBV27 CASSFGQGNGYTF TGTGCCAGCAGTTTCGGACAGGGGAACGGCTACACCTTC
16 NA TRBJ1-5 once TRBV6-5 CASSYGTVYSNQPQHF TGTGCCAGCAGTTACGGTACAGTGTATAGCAATCAGCCCCAGCATTTT
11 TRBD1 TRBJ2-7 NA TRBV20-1 CSASTGAEQYF TGCAGTGCTAGTACAGGGGCCGAGCAGTACTTC
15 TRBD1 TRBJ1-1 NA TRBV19 CASTSLQGAPTEAFF TGTGCCAGTACCTCATTACAGGGGGCCCCCACTGAAGCTTTCTTT